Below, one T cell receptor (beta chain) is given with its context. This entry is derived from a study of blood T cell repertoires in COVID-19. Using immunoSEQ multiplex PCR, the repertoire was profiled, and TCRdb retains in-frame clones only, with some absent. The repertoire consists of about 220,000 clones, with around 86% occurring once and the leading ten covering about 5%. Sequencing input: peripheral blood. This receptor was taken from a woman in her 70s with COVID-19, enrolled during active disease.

The CDR3 region is CSVERAGEQYF. DNA for the CDR3: TGCAGCGTTGAGCGGGCTGGCGAGCAGTACTTC. This chain joins TRBV29-1 and TRBJ2-7; D might be TRBD2 (5 bases). Germline-derived CDR1 and CDR2 are SQVTM and ANQGSEA. This CDR3 comprises 11 residues. Trimming took off 3 bases at V and 6 bases at J, with 9 bases between the two ends.